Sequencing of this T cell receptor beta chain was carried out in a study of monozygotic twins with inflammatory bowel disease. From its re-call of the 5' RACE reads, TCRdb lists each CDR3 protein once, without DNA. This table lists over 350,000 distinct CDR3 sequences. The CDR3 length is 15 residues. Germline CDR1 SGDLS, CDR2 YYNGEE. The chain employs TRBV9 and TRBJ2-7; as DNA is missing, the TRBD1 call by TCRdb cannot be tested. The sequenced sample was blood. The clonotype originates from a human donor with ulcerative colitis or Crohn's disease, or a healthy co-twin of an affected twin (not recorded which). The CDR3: CASSPSTGGRNEQYF.